A single sample gave rise to the 17 T cell receptor beta chains below, sequenced in a study of shared clonotypes between healthy human individuals. Generated by immunoSEQ multiplex PCR, the TCRdb table keeps only in-frame clones and is missing some. The table has about 2.4 million clones, 93% seen once. Source material: naive CD4+ T cells from PBMCs. Regarding subset: CD45RA+ positively selected. The receptors stem from a man younger than 35 in good health. Some clones in this sample may be carry-over from other donors' samples.

The chain combines TRBV5-1 with TRBJ2-2, with D maybe TRBD1 (6 bases). CDR3 size: 15 residues. The germline V and J ends were trimmed by 4 bases and 4 bases, with 14 bases remaining between them. Germline loops: CDR1 SGHRS, CDR2 YFSETQ. Here the CDR3 reads CASSLPSRGTGELFF. The CDR3 bases are TGCGCCAGCAGCCTCCCTTCCAGGGGCACCGGGGAGCTGTTTTTT.

J is TRBJ2-7 and V is TRBV5-4, with 8 bases that match TRBD1. The CDR3 contains 15 residues. Germline V gives CDR1 SGHNT, CDR2 YYREEE (reference sequence). The trim removed 2 bases at V and 3 bases at J, leaving 7 bases unmatched. The CDR3 DNA reads as TGTGCCAGCAGCTTCCTTCACAGGGGGAACTACGAGCAGTACTTC. This gives the protein CASSFLHRGNYEQYF.

This sequence joins TRBV28 and TRBJ1-2; no clear D gene. This CDR3 is built from 16 residues. The germline V and J ends were trimmed by 5 bases and 3 bases, with 19 bases remaining between them. The germline gives CDR1 MDHEN, CDR2 SYDVKM. As DNA, the CDR3 is TGTGCCAGCAGTCACCAGCTTGGGGTCCCCCACTATGGCTACACCTTC. Translated: CASSHQLGVPHYGYTF.

This clone is a singleton in its sample. The chain is built from TRBV11-2 and TRBJ2-7, with 10 bases lining up with TRBD1. Germline V lookup: CDR1 SGHAT, CDR2 FQNNGV. V lost 5 bases to trimming and J lost 7 bases; unmatched junction nucleotides: 2. The CDR3 is 12 amino acids. Here the CDR3 reads CASSMDRGEQYF. The CDR3 bases are TGTGCCAGCAGCATGGACAGGGGGGAGCAGTACTTC.

The chain has TRBV25-1 and TRBJ2-5; 8 nucleotides match TRBD1. The CDR3 is 14 residues long. Germline assignment: CDR1 MGHDK and CDR2 SYGVNS. J was trimmed by 5 bases and V by 3 bases; bases with no gene match: 5. CDR3 residues: CASSDTRQGETQYF. The CDR3 bases are TGTGCCAGCAGTGATACGAGACAGGGGGAGACCCAGTACTTC. Drawing the rest from reference TRBV25-1 and TRBJ2-5, the complete variable domain is EADIYQTPRYLVIGTGKKITLECSQTMGHDKMYWYQQDPGMELHLIHYSYGVNSTEKGDLSSESTVSRIRTEHFPLTLESARPSHTSQYLCASSDTRQGETQYFGPGTRLLVL.

The rearrangement uses TRBV2 and TRBJ2-1, with 8 bases that match TRBD2. The junction had 3 bases not matched to a gene; V was cut back by 5 bases and J by 0 bases. CDR1 is SNHLY, CDR2 FYNNEI, per germline. The CDR3 is 15 amino acids. The CDR3 DNA reads TGTGCCAGCAGTCTGACTAGCGCCTCCTACAATGAGCAGTTCTTC. Its protein product is CASSLTSASYNEQFF.

The chain is built from TRBV7-2 and TRBJ1-1, with D unclear. The germline CDR1 and CDR2 sequences are SGHTA and FQGNSA. V was clipped by 1 base and J by 1 base, with 10 bases between them. The CDR3 runs 15 residues. In nucleotides, the CDR3 is TGTGCCAGCAGCTTAGATCTCCCCGGGAACACTGAAGCTTTCTTT. Its protein is CASSLDLPGNTEAFF.

The rearrangement links TRBV2 to TRBJ2-5; D unresolved. This CDR3 has 13 amino acids. V lost 4 bases to trimming and J lost 5 bases, with 11 bases between them. The V gene's germline CDR1 is SNHLY and CDR2 FYNNEI. CDR3 sequence: CASSGVAGETQYF. The CDR3 bases are TGTGCCAGCAGTGGAGTGGCCGGGGAGACCCAGTACTTC.

This clone was seen just once. The genes are TRBV20-1 and TRBJ2-3; D gene uncertain. Trimming shortened V by 7 bases and J by 2 bases, and 7 bases separated the two germline ends. Per germline, CDR1 DFQATT and CDR2 SNEGSKA (reference sequence). The CDR3 is made up of 11 amino acids. The CDR3 sequence: CSGHPTDTQYF. The CDR3 bases are TGCAGTGGACACCCCACAGATACGCAGTATTTT.

The rearrangement uses TRBV5-6 and TRBJ2-3; 7 nucleotides line up with TRBD2. Germline CDR1 reads SGHDT; CDR2 reads YYEEEE. CDR3 size: 18 residues. The junction had 18 bases not matched to a gene; V was cut back by 4 bases and J by 4 bases. The CDR3 protein is CASSRGWGGLRRADTQYF. The CDR3 DNA sequence: TGTGCCAGCAGCCGGGGATGGGGAGGGCTTAGGAGGGCAGATACGCAGTATTTT.

The chain combines TRBV7-3 with TRBJ2-7, with 9 bases lining up with TRBD1. Germline V gene sequence: CDR1 SGHTA, CDR2 FQGTGA. J was trimmed by 6 bases and V by 5 bases; bases with no gene match: 5. This CDR3 region has 13 residues. Here the CDR3 DNA reads TGTGCCAGCAGCCCAACAGGGGGCGTCGAGCAGTACTTC. This translates into CASSPTGGVEQYF.

V usage is TRBV5-4 and J usage is TRBJ2-3; D gene ambiguous. V lost 5 bases and J 2 bases, leaving 6 bases between the germline ends. This CDR3 is 12 amino acids long. The germline V gene has CDR1 SGHNT and CDR2 YYREEE (reference sequence). The CDR3 DNA follows: TGTGCCAGCAGTACCTACACAGATACGCAGTATTTT. This sequence encodes CASSTYTDTQYF.

V gene TRBV6-1 combines with J gene TRBJ2-7; D is perhaps TRBD1 (6 bases). Trimming pared 5 bases from V and 6 bases from J, leaving 14 bases between. CDR3 length equals 13 residues. The germline V gene has CDR1 MNHNS and CDR2 SASEGT. CDR3 loop: CASSSLNRVEQYF. CDR3 in DNA: TGTGCCAGCAGTAGTTTAAACAGGGTCGAGCAGTACTTC.

The rearrangement links TRBV18 to TRBJ2-1, with TRBD2 as a possible D gene (6 bases). The length of the CDR3 is 17 residues. CDR1 and CDR2 from the germline V gene are KGHSH and LQKENI. The V end lost 3 bases, the J end lost 0 bases, and 15 bases lay between the germline ends. CDR3 nucleotides: TGTGCCAGCTCACCCTTTAGCGGTGATAGCTCCTACAATGAGCAGTTCTTC. The encoded protein is CASSPFSGDSSYNEQFF. The full variable domain, completed using reference TRBV18 and TRBJ2-1, is NAGVMQNPRHLVRRRGQEARLRCSPMKGHSHVYWYRQLPEEGLKFMVYLQKENIIDESGMPKERFSAEFPKEGPSILRIQQVVRGDSAAYFCASSPFSGDSSYNEQFFGPGTRLTVL.

The V gene is TRBV18, the J gene TRBJ1-2; 9 bases map to TRBD1. This CDR3 spans 14 amino acids. The ends lost 4 bases at V and 8 bases at J; junction bases unmatched: 8. In germline, CDR1 is KGHSH, CDR2 LQKENI. The CDR3 bases are TGTGCCAGCTCACAGGGACAGGGATTGCGAGGCTACACCTTC. This translates into CASSQGQGLRGYTF.

This sequence joins TRBV5-1 and TRBJ1-3, with TRBD1 as a possible D gene (5 bases). This CDR3 is 16 amino acids long. The germline V gene has CDR1 SGHRS and CDR2 YFSETQ. The ends were cut back, 0 bases at V and 4 bases at J, with 14 bases in the middle. CDR3 sequence (DNA): TGCGCCAGCAGCTTGGCGGGACTAGGGTTGGGAAACACCATATATTTT. Translation gives CASSLAGLGLGNTIYF.

The CDR3 nucleotides read TGTGCCAGCAGTTACGCAAGGGCAACTGAAGCTTTCTTT. It is translated as CASSYARATEAFF. This chain links TRBV6-5 with TRBJ1-1; D is ambiguous. Trimming removed 2 bases at V and 5 bases at J, with 9 bases between. Germline V CDR1 and CDR2: MNHEY, SVGAGI. The CDR3 contains 13 residues.